The 29 T cell receptor beta chains below all came from one sample that was sequenced in a study of cytotoxic CD8 clonotypes in ibrutinib-treated CLL (dated by TCRdb to 2020 to 2023). Library creation used the immunoSEQ multiplex PCR assay. TCRdb re-hosts the immuneACCESS table, in-frame sequences only. Its copies lack some clones; in the studies checked, an unresolved V gene accounts for under half of them, and the cause for the rest is not known. Present in this sample are tens of thousands of clones, approximately 82% of which were seen just once. Together, the top ten hold about two fifths of the sample. The time point label of this sample denotes: approximately 25 months on ibrutinib. The material sequenced was PBMCs, taken after 24 months of ibrutinib treatment. The receptors originated from a human donor with chronic lymphocytic leukemia.

For this clone: Other DNA sequences of this sample code for an identical CDR3. This rearrangement joins TRBV6-6 to TRBJ2-2; D is uncertain. The CDR3 has 13 amino acids. V was clipped by 2 bases and J by 5 bases, with 6 bases between them. Germline V gene lookup returns CDR1 MNHNY and CDR2 SVGAGI (reference sequence). CDR3 DNA sequence: TGTGCCAGCAGTTACGAAGGTACCGGGGAGCTGTTTTTT. Amino acids: CASSYEGTGELFF.

The chain uses TRBV18 and TRBJ1-1, with a weak D call TRBD1 (6 bases). CDR3 size: 14 residues. The V end was cut by 6 bases, the J end by 0 bases, with 11 bases between. Germline CDR1 KGHSH, CDR2 LQKENI. The CDR3 loop reads CASSEDRMNTEAFF. For the CDR3, the DNA is TGTGCCAGCTCCGAGGACAGAATGAACACTGAAGCTTTCTTT. Full variable domain (remainder filled in from reference TRBV18 and TRBJ1-1): NAGVMQNPRHLVRRRGQEARLRCSPMKGHSHVYWYRQLPEEGLKFMVYLQKENIIDESGMPKERFSAEFPKEGPSILRIQQVVRGDSAAYFCASSEDRMNTEAFFGQGTRLTVV.

The chain couples TRBV5-6 to TRBJ1-5; unclear D gene. The CDR3 runs to 15 residues. The ends were cut back, 0 bases at V and 4 bases at J, with 11 bases in the middle. Looked up from germline, CDR1 is SGHDT and CDR2 is YYEEEE. CDR3 protein: CASSLGPTGNQPQHF. In DNA form, the CDR3 reads TGTGCCAGCAGCTTGGGGCCGACCGGGAATCAGCCCCAGCATTTT.

This clone was counted only a few times. The chain couples TRBV28 to TRBJ2-1; TRBD2 matches 10 bases. The junction had 2 bases not matched to a gene; V was cut back by 6 bases and J by 0 bases. CDR1 and CDR2 (germline): MDHEN, SYDVKM. CDR3 length: 15 amino acids. The CDR3 DNA reads as TGTGCCAGCAGCCCTAGCGGGAGCTCCTACAATGAGCAGTTCTTC. Encoded protein: CASSPSGSSYNEQFF.

This clone occurred once. The sample carries other DNA sequences with the same CDR3. J is TRBJ2-7 and V is TRBV7-2; 10 bases are a match to TRBD2. After removal of 5 bases from V and 7 bases from J, the junction contained 11 bases not matched to a gene. This CDR3 contains 15 residues. Germline values: CDR1 SGHTA, CDR2 FQGNSA. The CDR3 protein is CASSATTSGRYEQYF. The DNA for the CDR3 is TGTGCCAGCAGCGCCACGACTAGCGGGCGATATGAGCAGTACTTC.

The genes are TRBV11-1 and TRBJ1-1; TRBD1 might be the D (5 bases). V was cut by 7 bases and J by 0 bases, with 12 bases left in between. The germline V gene encodes CDR1 SGHAT and CDR2 FQDESV (reference sequence). The CDR3 totals 14 residues. This chain's CDR3 is CASTKTDLNTEAFF. Written as DNA, the CDR3 is TGTGCCAGCACCAAGACAGATTTGAACACTGAAGCTTTCTTT.

V gene TRBV2 combines with J gene TRBJ1-5; D gene ambiguous. Per germline, CDR1 SNHLY and CDR2 FYNNEI. Deletions cut 2 bases from V and 0 bases from J, with 5 bases between. This CDR3 comprises 14 residues. This CDR3 is CASSERYSNQPQHF. CDR3 nucleotides: TGTGCCAGCAGTGAAAGGTATAGCAATCAGCCCCAGCATTTT.

Only one count was recorded for this clone. Its ends do not fully match the called genes, so a read error is possible. V gene TRBV6-1 combines with J gene TRBJ2-7; D gene unclear. CDR1 and CDR2 from the germline V gene are MNHNS and SASEGT. The CDR3 consists of 13 residues. The CDR3 protein is CASSMAFNYERYF. The CDR3 nucleotides read TGTGCCAGCAGTATGGCCTTCAACTACGAGCGGTACTTC.

V usage is TRBV27 and J usage is TRBJ2-5, with D maybe TRBD2 (6 bases). CDR1 is MNHEY and CDR2 is SMNVEV in the germline V gene (reference sequence). The length of the CDR3 is 14 residues. V was clipped by 4 bases and J by 5 bases, with 14 bases between them. CDR3 protein: CASSSSSAGETQYF. CDR3 bases: TGTGCCAGCAGTTCGAGTTCGGCGGGGGAGACCCAGTACTTC.

The V call is TRBV7-9, the J call TRBJ2-1, with unresolved D. V lost 4 bases and J lost 3, with 10 bases in between. The length of the CDR3 is 14 residues. Germline lookup yields CDR1 SEHNR and CDR2 FQNEAQ (reference sequence). In DNA form, the CDR3 reads TGTGCCAGCAGCTCGAGTAACAGCTACAATGAGCAGTTCTTC. Protein: CASSSSNSYNEQFF.

The rearrangement joins TRBV5-5 to TRBJ1-2; the D is unclear. The ends were cut back, 5 bases at V and 1 base at J, with 12 bases in the middle. The CDR3 length is 14 residues. Germline loops: CDR1 SGHKS, CDR2 YYEKEE (reference sequence). CDR3 sequence: CASSTSIVNYGYTF. As DNA, the CDR3 is TGTGCCAGCAGTACCTCAATAGTTAACTATGGCTACACCTTC.

The chain recombines TRBV27 with TRBJ2-1; D ambiguous. V was clipped by 2 bases and J by 3 bases, with 14 bases between them. CDR3 length: 16 residues. Germline V CDR1 and CDR2: MNHEY, SMNVEV (reference sequence). CDR3 amino acids: CASSLDSIPNYNEQFF. CDR3 in DNA: TGTGCCAGCAGTTTAGACTCAATTCCGAACTACAATGAGCAGTTCTTC.

The CDR3 DNA sequence: TGTGCCAGCAGCAAACCGGGGCCTGCCTACGAGCAGTACTTC. Translation: CASSKPGPAYEQYF. V is TRBV6-6 and J is TRBJ2-7; D may correspond to TRBD1 or TRBD2 (5 bases each). The germline gives CDR1 MNHNY, CDR2 SVGAGI (reference sequence). The CDR3 consists of 14 residues. V lost 6 bases and J 2 bases, leaving 14 bases between the germline ends.

The chain uses TRBV18 and TRBJ2-5; D gene unclear. CDR3 size: 14 residues. The V gene's germline CDR1 is KGHSH and CDR2 LQKENI. V lost 3 bases to trimming and J lost 6 bases, with 14 bases between them. CDR3 residues: CASSPPDPIKTQYF. The CDR3 nucleotides read TGTGCCAGCTCACCTCCGGACCCTATCAAGACCCAGTACTTC.

The genes are TRBV4-2 and TRBJ1-4; weak D call: TRBD1 (5 bases). Germline V gene lookup returns CDR1 LGHNA and CDR2 YNFKEQ. CDR3 length: 15 residues. Trimming stripped 0 bases from V and 8 bases from J, with 13 bases between. This CDR3 is CASSQESGRAEKLFF. The CDR3 DNA reads TGTGCCAGCAGCCAAGAATCAGGGAGGGCCGAAAAACTGTTTTTT.

This clone was seen only once. The chain uses TRBV2 and TRBJ2-1; TRBD1 or TRBD2 may be the D gene (6 bases each). Germline assignment: CDR1 SNHLY and CDR2 FYNNEI. The CDR3 is made up of 14 amino acids. V gave up 5 bases and J gave up 7 bases, with 15 bases separating them. CDR3 protein: CASSPFGGGNEQFF. DNA of the CDR3: TGTGCCAGCAGTCCCTTCGGAGGGGGGAATGAGCAGTTCTTC.

This chain's CDR3 is CASSQLQANQPQHF. CDR3 nucleotides: TGTGCCAGCAGCCAATTACAGGCCAATCAGCCCCAGCATTTT. This rearrangement joins TRBV6-5 to TRBJ1-5, with D possibly TRBD1 on 5 matching bases. Germline V gene lookup returns CDR1 MNHEY and CDR2 SVGAGI. Trimming shortened V by 6 bases and J by 3 bases, and 12 bases separated the two germline ends. The CDR3 is made up of 14 amino acids.

J is TRBJ2-7 and V is TRBV7-2; D remains unclear. Trimming removed 5 bases from V and 4 bases from J, with 6 bases in between. This CDR3 spans 11 amino acids. The V gene's germline CDR1 is SGHTA and CDR2 FQGNSA. The CDR3 sequence is CASSPQYEQYF. The CDR3 DNA is TGTGCCAGCAGCCCTCAGTACGAGCAGTACTTC.

This CDR3 reads CSGGQGESYEQYF. For the CDR3, the DNA is TGCAGCGGGGGACAGGGGGAATCCTACGAGCAGTACTTC. The rearrangement joins TRBV29-1 to TRBJ2-7; 11 positions match TRBD1. The CDR3 totals 13 residues. J was trimmed by 1 base and V by 7 bases; bases with no gene match: 3. Germline V gene lookup returns CDR1 SQVTM and CDR2 ANQGSEA.

This sequence joins TRBV9 and TRBJ2-2; 10 bases line up with TRBD2. CDR3 length equals 15 residues. V lost 5 bases, J lost 1 base, and 2 bases stayed unmatched. Germline CDR1 SGDLS, CDR2 YYNGEE. Here the CDR3 DNA reads TGTGCCAGCAGTAAGCGGGAGGGGAACACCGGGGAGCTGTTTTTT. Amino acid sequence: CASSKREGNTGELFF.

Only one count was recorded for this clone. The V and J genes are TRBV7-2 and TRBJ2-1, with D unresolved. V lost 4 bases to trimming and J lost 9 bases, with 10 bases between them. Germline CDR1 is SGHTA and CDR2 is FQGNSA. The CDR3 loop spans 12 amino acids. The CDR3 nucleotides read TGTGCCAGCAGCTCATACATGGGTGAGCAGTTCTTC. Translated, it gives CASSSYMGEQFF.

The table lists this clone with a count of one. The gene calls are TRBV27 and TRBJ2-3; 8 positions match TRBD1. The CDR3 sequence is 15 residues long. Germline-derived CDR1 and CDR2 are MNHEY and SMNVEV (reference sequence). Trimming removed 3 bases from V and 4 bases from J; junction bases left unmatched: 6. CDR3 loop: CASSFIQGAADTQYF. The CDR3 nucleotides read TGTGCCAGCAGTTTTATCCAGGGGGCTGCAGATACGCAGTATTTT.

The V call is TRBV6-5, the J call TRBJ2-1; 11 positions match TRBD2. The CDR3 is 15 residues long. The V and J ends lost 6 bases and 5 bases, in that order; junction bases with no gene match: 6. The V gene's germline CDR1 is MNHEY and CDR2 SVGAGI. This CDR3 reads CASRYTSGGDNEQFF. The CDR3 DNA sequence: TGTGCCAGCAGATACACTAGCGGGGGAGACAATGAGCAGTTCTTC.

The chain links TRBV7-6 to TRBJ2-5; no firm D call. This CDR3 has 14 residues. Per germline, CDR1 SGHVS and CDR2 FNYEAQ. V was clipped by 1 base and J by 3 bases, with 9 bases between them. CDR3 coding DNA: TGTGCCAGCAGCTTAGGACAAATAGAAGAGACCCAGTACTTC. It specifies CASSLGQIEETQYF.

The chain employs TRBV9 and TRBJ2-3; D may be TRBD2 (7 bases). Looked up from germline, CDR1 is SGDLS and CDR2 is YYNGEE. Trimming stripped 3 bases from V and 5 bases from J, with 22 bases between. CDR3 length: 17 residues. In DNA form, the CDR3 reads TGTGCCAGCAGCGGAGGCCCGTTCGGACTAGGGGGAGATACGCAGTATTTT. Amino acids: CASSGGPFGLGGDTQYF.

The chain has TRBV28 and TRBJ2-1, with TRBD1 identical over 8 bases. The CDR3 extends over 15 amino acids. Trimming cost V 7 bases and J 3 bases; bases outside gene matches: 8. Germline V gene sequence: CDR1 MDHEN, CDR2 SYDVKM. CDR3 sequence (DNA): TGTGCCAGCAACAGCGGCGGACAGGGCTACAATGAGCAGTTCTTC. This codes for CASNSGGQGYNEQFF.

The chain has TRBV18 and TRBJ2-1; 11 bases match TRBD2. V shed 4 bases, J shed 8 bases, and the junction held 7 bases outside the gene matches. From germline, CDR1 is KGHSH and CDR2 LQKENI. The CDR3 is 15 residues long. The CDR3 here is CASSRTSGSVDEQFF. CDR3 nucleotide sequence: TGTGCCAGCTCACGGACTAGCGGGTCGGTGGATGAGCAGTTCTTC.

The V and J genes are TRBV6-1 and TRBJ2-7, with TRBD1 as a possible D gene (5 bases). The germline V gene encodes CDR1 MNHNS and CDR2 SASEGT. The CDR3 has 13 residues. V was pared by 2 bases and J by 1 base, with 6 bases between. DNA of the CDR3: TGTGCCAGCAGTGAATCAGGGTCCTACGAGCAGTACTTC. Translating it yields CASSESGSYEQYF.

CDR3 in amino acids: CASNIGLAGDLSNEQFF. The CDR3 nucleotides read TGTGCCAGTAACATCGGACTAGCGGGAGACCTTAGCAATGAGCAGTTCTTC. The V call is TRBV19, the J call TRBJ2-1; 13 bases align to TRBD2. CDR3 length equals 17 residues. Germline-derived CDR1 and CDR2 are LNHDA and SQIVND (reference sequence). The trim removed 7 bases at V and 6 bases at J, leaving 12 bases unmatched.